This paragraph reports one TCR beta chain. This entry belongs to a study of blood T cell repertoires in COVID-19. Study at large: PBMCs, B-cell-depleted T cells, or T cells were the source of the cDNA or gDNA that made up the material.

Trimming pared 10 bases from V and 5 bases from J, leaving 18 bases between. This CDR3 region has 13 residues. Germline-derived CDR1 and CDR2 are ENHRY and SYGVKD. In the original workflow: Amplifying reference gene primers gave estimates of nucleated cell counts. Generated by immunoSEQ multiplex PCR, the TCRdb table keeps only in-frame clones and is missing some. V and J calls and clone size come straight from that table; D and trimming were deduced from the DNA. The sample lists about 230,000 clones; about nine tenths were seen once. This TCR came from a man aged 50 or older with COVID-19, enrolled during active disease. V is TRBV10-3 and J is TRBJ2-7, with a possible D match to TRBD1 (6 bases). The sequenced material came from peripheral blood. In DNA, the CDR3 is TGTGCCACCGAGGGTACAGGGACCCACGAGCAGTACTTC. As protein: CATEGTGTHEQYF.